This T cell receptor (beta chain) was identified in a study of monozygotic twins with inflammatory bowel disease. TCRdb reanalyzed the 5' RACE reads, giving one entry per CDR3 protein sequence and no DNA. The specimen's table records 150,000 to 200,000 distinct CDR3 sequences. The sample consisted of blood. The sequence derives from a human donor with ulcerative colitis or Crohn's disease, or a healthy co-twin of an affected twin (not recorded which).

CDR3 in amino acids: CSARVKPLRGYTF. The V call is TRBV20-1, the J call TRBJ1-2. From germline, CDR1 is DFQATT and CDR2 SNEGSKA (reference sequence). The CDR3 has 13 residues.